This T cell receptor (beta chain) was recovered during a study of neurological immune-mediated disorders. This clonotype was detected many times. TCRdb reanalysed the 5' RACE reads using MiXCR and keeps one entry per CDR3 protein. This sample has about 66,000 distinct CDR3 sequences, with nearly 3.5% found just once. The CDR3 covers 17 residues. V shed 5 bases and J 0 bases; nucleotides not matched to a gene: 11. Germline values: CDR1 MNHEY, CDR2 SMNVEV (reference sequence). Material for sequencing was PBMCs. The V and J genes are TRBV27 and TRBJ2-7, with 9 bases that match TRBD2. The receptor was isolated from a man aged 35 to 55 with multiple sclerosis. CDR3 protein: CASSRISSGTHSYEQYF. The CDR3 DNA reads TGTGCCAGCAGTCGGATTTCTAGCGGGACCCACTCCTACGAGCAGTACTTC.